This TCR beta chain was recovered during a study of cytomegalovirus exposure and HLA in healthy donors. The CDR3 spans 16 residues. V dropped 8 bases and J dropped 0; count of bases not matched to a gene: 9. From germline, CDR1 is LNHDA and CDR2 SQIVND (reference sequence). The data were produced by immunoSEQ multiplex PCR, yet TCRdb's version contains in-frame clones alone and is incomplete. This table holds over 200,000 clones, 80% to 90% found once. V usage is TRBV19 and J usage is TRBJ2-1; 8 nucleotides align to TRBD2. Sequencing was carried out using PBMCs. This sequence originates from a woman younger than 35 in good health and CMV-seronegative. The CDR3 bases are TGTGCCAGTGGGAATCCCGGGACTAGCTCCTACAATGAGCAGTTCTTC. Protein product: CASGNPGTSSYNEQFF.